The 2 T cell receptor beta chains in this list originate from one sample, sequenced in a study of T cells after somatic rescue of genetic block. Sequenced by immunoSEQ multiplex PCR; TCRdb stores in-frame clones only, minus some. The table lists about 88,000 clones, 80% to 90% of them singletons. Sample: peripheral blood mononuclear cells (PBMCs). The receptors were sampled from a woman aged 18 to 35.

The chain carries TRBV9 and TRBJ1-4; a possible D gene is TRBD1 (5 bases). V lost 6 bases and J lost 3, with 9 bases in between. The germline CDR1 and CDR2 sequences are SGDLS and YYNGEE. The CDR3 has 13 residues. As DNA, the CDR3 is TGTGCCAGCAATGAGGGGTCTAATGAAAAACTGTTTTTT. It specifies CASNEGSNEKLFF.

The genes are TRBV18 and TRBJ2-7, with TRBD2 matching over 15 bases. V lost 6 bases to trimming and J lost 2 bases; unmatched junction nucleotides: 8. The CDR3 has 17 residues. Germline CDR1 reads KGHSH; CDR2 reads LQKENI. CDR3 residues: CASSPGLAGGTPYEQYF. In nucleotides, the CDR3 is TGTGCCAGCTCCCCGGGACTAGCGGGAGGAACACCCTACGAGCAGTACTTC. The entire variable domain, with the rest obtained from reference TRBV18 and TRBJ2-7, is as follows: NAGVMQNPRHLVRRRGQEARLRCSPMKGHSHVYWYRQLPEEGLKFMVYLQKENIIDESGMPKERFSAEFPKEGPSILRIQQVVRGDSAAYFCASSPGLAGGTPYEQYFGPGTRLTVT.